These 5 T cell receptor beta chains originate from one sample sequenced in a study of T-cell reconstitution after alpha-beta-depleted transplantation in children. Unique molecular identifiers tagged the TCRbeta library. Each CDR3 protein is one row after TCRdb ran MiXCR on the PCR reads. This sample has about 1,000,000 distinct CDR3 sequences, with under 30% found just once. The sample in question was PBMCs, mostly from graft donor cells, obtained 360 days after TCRalphabeta/CD19-depleted stem cell transplant. The receptor set was obtained from a boy in the first two years of life who had a stem cell transplant for SCID, so the T cells may come from the graft donor.

The chain uses TRBV4-2 and TRBJ2-3, with a tentative D call TRBD2 (7 bases). The CDR3 is 16 residues long. CDR1 and CDR2 from the germline V gene are LGHNA and YNFKEQ. Trimming left V 7 bases short and J 1 base short, with 18 bases between. The CDR3 DNA is TGTGCCAGCACCCGCACGGGGGGCGGAGGCACAGATACGCAGTATTTT. Translation: CASTRTGGGGTDTQYF.

This clonotype came up a few times. DNA for the CDR3: TGTGCCAGCAGCTTGGAACCGGGCTACTCTGGAAACACCATATATTTT. Translating gives CASSLEPGYSGNTIYF. This chain uses TRBV7-6 with TRBJ1-3; D not certain. Germline V gives CDR1 SGHVS, CDR2 FNYEAQ. V was cut by 3 bases and J by 0 bases, with 12 bases left in between. CDR3 length: 16 amino acids.

The chain couples TRBV20-1 to TRBJ2-5; tentatively, D is TRBD1 or TRBD2 (5 bases each). Germline CDR1 DFQATT, CDR2 SNEGSKA (reference sequence). Trimming removed 3 bases from V and 5 bases from J, with 16 bases in between. The length of the CDR3 is 14 residues. Written as DNA, the CDR3 is TGCAGTGCTAGTGGGGACCCAGCCAGGGAGACCCAGTACTTC. Translating it yields CSASGDPARETQYF.

The chain combines TRBV4-2 with TRBJ2-1, with TRBD1 matching 9 bases. V shed 4 bases, J shed 5 bases, and the junction held 9 bases outside the gene matches. Germline values: CDR1 LGHNA, CDR2 YNFKEQ. This CDR3 region has 16 residues. CDR3 sequence: CASSRGTGSRHNEQFF. CDR3 sequence (DNA): TGTGCCAGCAGCCGAGGGACAGGGTCAAGGCACAATGAGCAGTTCTTC.

V is TRBV6-1 and J is TRBJ2-5, with D perhaps matching TRBD2 (5 bases). V lost 2 bases and J 1 base, leaving 14 bases between the germline ends. The germline V gene has CDR1 MNHNS and CDR2 SASEGT. CDR3 length: 16 amino acids. CDR3 amino acids: CASSEWGASFQETQYF. DNA of the CDR3: TGTGCCAGCAGTGAATGGGGAGCCTCGTTCCAAGAGACCCAGTACTTC.